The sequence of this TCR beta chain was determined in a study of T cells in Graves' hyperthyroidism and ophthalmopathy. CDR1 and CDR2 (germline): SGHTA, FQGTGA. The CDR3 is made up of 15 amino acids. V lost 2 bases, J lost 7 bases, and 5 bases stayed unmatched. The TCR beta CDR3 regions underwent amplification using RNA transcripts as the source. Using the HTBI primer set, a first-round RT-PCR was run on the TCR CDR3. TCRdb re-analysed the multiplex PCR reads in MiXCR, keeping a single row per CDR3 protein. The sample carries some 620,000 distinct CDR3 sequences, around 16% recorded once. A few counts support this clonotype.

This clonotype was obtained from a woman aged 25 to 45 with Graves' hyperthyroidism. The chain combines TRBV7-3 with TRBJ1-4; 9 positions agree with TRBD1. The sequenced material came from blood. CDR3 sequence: CASSLYRGRREKLFF. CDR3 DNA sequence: TGTGCCAGCAGCTTATACAGGGGGCGCCGTGAAAAACTGTTTTTT.